This TCR beta chain derives from a study of blood T cell repertoires in COVID-19. Study-level background: The United States, Italy and Spain provided the acute and convalescent COVID-19 samples. Sample material is recorded as cDNA or gDNA derived from T cells, B-cell-depleted T cells, or PBMCs.

The CDR3 loop spans 15 amino acids. CDR1 SNHLY and CDR2 FYNNEI come from the germline V gene. V dropped 8 bases and J dropped 2; count of bases not matched to a gene: 9. In the original processing: Reference gene primer amplification yielded estimated nucleated cell counts. Profiled with immunoSEQ multiplex PCR; TCRdb holds only in-frame clones, not every one. V, J and clone size reflect that table, while D and trimming were determined from the DNA. The top ten clones hold about 4.4% of a sample with about 230,000 clones, about four fifths of them seen once. The rearrangement links TRBV2 to TRBJ1-5; TRBD1 agrees at 7 bases. The source material was peripheral blood. This sequence originates from a man aged 50 to 59 with active or convalescent COVID-19. The CDR3: CASGLQGTGNQPQHF. The CDR3 DNA reads TGTGCCAGCGGCTTACAGGGGACGGGCAATCAGCCCCAGCATTTT.